This T cell receptor beta chain was documented in a study of cytomegalovirus exposure and HLA in healthy donors. The study's findings and limits: HLA allele associations emerged for 16,951 TCR beta sequences in a later analysis, at 0.05 false discovery rate. Immune exposure information available was restricted to CMV serostatus.

Germline V gene data show CDR1 as SGHRS and CDR2 as YFSETQ. The CDR3 has 17 residues. J lost 8 bases, V lost 7 bases, and 18 bases had no gene match. Note on this clone: Its antigen is unknown.

The PCR made use of 60 Vbeta and 13 Jbeta primers. Assay: immunoSEQ multiplex PCR; the TCRdb copy retains only in-frame clones and omits some. This table holds roughly 120,000 clones, 81% found once. Sequenced material: PBMCs. The source of this sequence is a woman aged 30 to 39 in good health and CMV-seronegative. V is TRBV5-1 and J is TRBJ2-1; TRBD2 matches at 10 bases. CDR3 DNA sequence: TGCGCCAGCGTCATTACGGCTAGCGGGAGAAGGGCGGATGAGCAGTTCTTC. Translating gives CASVITASGRRADEQFF.